This T cell receptor (beta chain) comes out of a study of blood T cells in healthy people across ages. Findings of the study overall: Among T cells, TCR beta diversity per million cells dropped roughly linearly as age rose.

PCR was performed a second time for about 6 to 11 cycles using a sample-barcoded 5' primer and a J-beta primer mix. TCRdb independently ran MiXCR on the 5' RACE reads; one entry per CDR3 protein. The table shows 660,000 or so distinct CDR3 sequences, with about 53% occurring only once. A remark on this clonotype: Its antigen is unknown.

With 3 bases removed from V and 6 bases from J, the gap between germline ends came to 14 bases. The CDR3 totals 15 residues. CDR1 and CDR2 (germline): MDHEN, SYDVKM. The sample consisted of blood. The rearrangement uses TRBV28 and TRBJ2-2; D may be TRBD1 or TRBD2 (5 bases each). This clonotype was obtained from a man between 60 and 75 years old in good health. The CDR3 loop reads CASSLLRGQAGELFF. CDR3 nucleotide sequence: TGTGCCAGCAGTTTGTTGAGGGGCCAGGCCGGGGAGCTGTTTTTT.